The source of this T cell receptor beta chain is a study of CD8+ T cells in alopecia areata. Germline CDR1 and CDR2: SNHLY and FYNNEI. The V end was cut by 0 bases, the J end by 5 bases, with 5 bases between. The CDR3 has 12 amino acids. RNA, once extracted, was reverse transcribed into cDNA for use as the sequencing template. The table came from immunoSEQ multiplex PCR; TCRdb's copy has only in-frame clones and leaves some out. Of about 150,000 clones listed, about two thirds were seen once; the top ten hold approximately 34%. On this clone itself: Antigen specificity is unknown.

Study outcomes and limitations: Normal skin's resident alphabeta T cells are sequenced alongside lesional scalp T cells.

This TCR derives from a human donor in good health. Input material: CD8+ T cells sorted from blood. The chain joins TRBV2 to TRBJ2-7, with D uncertain. The CDR3 loop is CASSEARNEQYF. The CDR3 region has the DNA TGTGCCAGCAGTGAAGCGCGAAACGAGCAGTACTTC.